This is a list of T cell receptor beta chains from one sample in a study of T cells expressing NK-cell markers. Following a re-call of the 5' RACE reads, TCRdb has one entry per CDR3 protein and lacks DNA. Across 500,000 to 700,000 distinct CDR3 sequences, the top ten clones capture around 3.3% of the sample. The sequencing input was blood T cells: a sorted CD56 or NKG2C T cell subset, CD4+ or CD8+ T cells, or bulk PBMC T cells (not recorded which). The receptor source for this set is a man between 18 and 29 years old in good health. CDR3s include the opening cysteine and the closing phenylalanine or tryptophan. The order of the fields is CDR3 protein, J gene, V gene, CDR3 length.

CASSREEGAGTGELFF	TRBJ2-2	TRBV5-6	16
CASSFNGLYTDTQYF	TRBJ2-3	TRBV12-3/TRBV12-4	15
CASSYEWTSGQGRYNEQFF	TRBJ2-1	TRBV6-5	19
CASRQAGARDTQYF	TRBJ2-3	TRBV12-3/TRBV12-4	14
CASSQGWGAYGYTF	TRBJ1-2	TRBV4-3	14
CAIQSPGQGPLEAFF	TRBJ1-1	TRBV6-2/TRBV6-3	15
CASSPPIRASPLQMNTGELFF	TRBJ2-2	TRBV18	21
CASSQAMGEQFF	TRBJ2-1	TRBV3-1	12
CAISGDTGEQFF	TRBJ2-1	TRBV10-3	12
CASTPGLVISEQYF	TRBJ2-7	TRBV6-2/TRBV6-3	14
CASSLRGTRNEKLFF	TRBJ1-4	TRBV7-9	15
CSARSTGLLLDTQYF	TRBJ2-3	TRBV20-1	15
CASRPAGPSGNEQFF	TRBJ2-1	TRBV27	15
CASSPAVIPVNEQFF	TRBJ2-1	TRBV7-7	15
CASSLSSGSYTGELFF	TRBJ2-2	TRBV3-1	16
CASSLMRQGARGNSPLHF	TRBJ1-6	TRBV7-6	18
CASSQVGQGAGANVLTF	TRBJ2-6	TRBV4-1	17
CASSTTGAFNQPQHF	TRBJ1-5	TRBV12-3/TRBV12-4	15
CASSYSSSGLAGLPYNEQFF	TRBJ2-1	TRBV6-2/TRBV6-3	20
CAWRGRQAGNTIYF	TRBJ1-3	TRBV30	14
CASSQEGGEQYF	TRBJ2-7	TRBV12-3/TRBV12-4	12
CSARVPGGNEKLFF	TRBJ1-4	TRBV20-1	14
CASRGTGTGNEQFF	TRBJ2-1	TRBV12-3/TRBV12-4	14
CASSIKGQTYYGYTF	TRBJ1-2	TRBV6-2/TRBV6-3	15
CASSHNGLAGGPYNEQFF	TRBJ2-1	TRBV14	18
CASSLMGGTNYGYTF	TRBJ1-2	TRBV6-5	15
CASRAWATNEKLFF	TRBJ1-4	TRBV7-2	14
CSAPWALAEETQYF	TRBJ2-5	TRBV20-1	14
CSATTGSSYNEQFF	TRBJ2-1	TRBV20-1	14
CASSRGQGGETQYF	TRBJ2-5	TRBV5-1	14
CASSLDNSGTGELFF	TRBJ2-2	TRBV7-8	15
CASSPKAGVYEQYF	TRBJ2-7	TRBV9	14
CSARSGRSRNEQFF	TRBJ2-1	TRBV29-1	14
CASSLLGAAIYNEQFF	TRBJ2-1	TRBV5-5	16
CASSTGLAGAPDTQYF	TRBJ2-3	TRBV11-2	16
CASRKASGSTDTQYF	TRBJ2-3	TRBV12-3/TRBV12-4	15
CATSDFDSRDTQYF	TRBJ2-3	TRBV24-1	14
CASSPYQGANYGYTF	TRBJ1-2	TRBV11-2	15
CASSQRAGGNTGELFF	TRBJ2-2	TRBV2	16
CSAAVPGQQAYGYTF	TRBJ1-2	TRBV20-1	15
CASSLARGHEQFF	TRBJ2-1	TRBV5-1	13
CAISGAGRAFRTDTQYF	TRBJ2-3	TRBV10-3	17
CATSDLVAGHNEQFF	TRBJ2-1	TRBV24-1	15
CASSSQSISYNEQFF	TRBJ2-1	TRBV28	15
CAASLAGDYGYTF	TRBJ1-2	TRBV6-1	13